These 10 T cell receptor beta chains originate from one sample sequenced in a study of blood T cell repertoires in COVID-19. Profiling relied on immunoSEQ multiplex PCR, and the TCRdb table lists in-frame clones only, not all of them. The table has about 220,000 clones, 83% seen once. The material sequenced was PBMCs or T cells enriched from blood (not recorded which). Every receptor here comes from a woman in her thirties or forties who had been exposed to COVID-19.

This clone came up once. A far larger clone is only one base removed, so a read error is likely. The chain uses TRBV7-6 and TRBJ1-3, with 7 positions matching TRBD1. The germline gives CDR1 SGHVS, CDR2 FNYEAQ. V lost 3 bases and J lost 2; bases outside the gene matches: 1. This CDR3 contains 14 residues. The DNA for the CDR3 is TGTGCCAGCAGCTTCCAGGGGGCTGGAAACACCATATATTTT. This sequence encodes CASSFQGAGNTIYF.

This chain connects TRBV7-2 to TRBJ2-3; perhaps TRBD2 as D (6 bases). V dropped 5 bases and J dropped 2 bases, with 20 bases sitting between them. The CDR3 runs 17 residues. The germline V gene has CDR1 SGHTA and CDR2 FQGNSA. Written as DNA, the CDR3 is TGTGCCAGCAGCCCGAGGTGGCAGGGAGGATTCACAGATACGCAGTATTTT. This gives the protein CASSPRWQGGFTDTQYF.

This clone appeared a single time. The rearrangement joins TRBV24-1 to TRBJ1-4; possible D gene TRBD1, 5 bases. This CDR3 is built from 14 residues. Looked up from germline, CDR1 is KGHDR and CDR2 is SFDVKD. Trimming stripped 6 bases from V and 3 bases from J, with 10 bases between. CDR3 amino acids: CATSQGEPNEKLFF. The CDR3 coding sequence is TGTGCCACCAGTCAGGGTGAGCCTAATGAAAAACTGTTTTTT.

This chain joins TRBV7-3 and TRBJ1-2; TRBD1 is a possible D gene (5 bases). Germline lookup yields CDR1 SGHTA and CDR2 FQGTGA. This CDR3 has 14 amino acids. Trimming pared 2 bases from V and 7 bases from J, leaving 14 bases between. CDR3 sequence: CASSLDATGGGYTF. The CDR3 DNA reads TGTGCCAGCAGCTTAGATGCTACGGGGGGTGGCTACACCTTC.

The CDR3 nucleotides read TGTGCCAGCAGTCCAGGGCCGGACAGTAACACTGAAGCTTTCTTT. Amino acids: CASSPGPDSNTEAFF. V usage is TRBV27 and J usage is TRBJ1-1, with D maybe TRBD1 (6 bases). The CDR3 is 15 residues long. V lost 5 bases, J lost 2 bases, and 15 bases lay in between. Per germline, CDR1 MNHEY and CDR2 SMNVEV (reference sequence).

This chain connects TRBV4-1 to TRBJ2-6, with 7 bases that match TRBD1. V lost 1 base and J lost 0; bases outside the gene matches: 3. Germline values: CDR1 MGHRA, CDR2 YSYEKL. The CDR3 has 17 amino acids. The chain's CDR3 is CASSQGDSLSGANVLTF. In DNA form, the CDR3 reads TGCGCCAGCAGCCAAGGGGACAGTCTCTCTGGGGCCAACGTCCTGACTTTC.

V usage is TRBV7-3 and J usage is TRBJ1-2, with a possible D match to TRBD1 (6 bases). V gave up 5 bases and J gave up 6 bases, with 13 bases separating them. The germline CDR1 and CDR2 sequences are SGHTA and FQGTGA. This CDR3 is built from 13 residues. The CDR3 DNA follows: TGTGCCAGCAGCCCCGCAGACAGGAATGGCTACACCTTC. This gives the protein CASSPADRNGYTF.

The gene calls are TRBV19 and TRBJ2-1; the match to TRBD2 covers 9 bases. The CDR3 sequence is 16 residues long. CDR1 is LNHDA, CDR2 SQIVND, per germline (reference sequence). V lost 3 bases, J lost 5 bases, and 8 bases stayed unmatched. As DNA, the CDR3 is TGTGCCAGTAGTATTCGGAGCGGGGGGCTCAACAATGAGCAGTTCTTC. It encodes CASSIRSGGLNNEQFF.

The chain is built from TRBV4-2 and TRBJ2-1; perhaps TRBD2 as D (6 bases). Germline CDR1 LGHNA, CDR2 YNFKEQ. The CDR3 is 15 amino acids. Trimming took 3 bases from V and 0 from J, leaving 9 bases between them. The CDR3 protein is CASSHPGDSYNEQFF. The CDR3 bases are TGTGCCAGCAGCCACCCGGGGGACTCCTACAATGAGCAGTTCTTC.

V gene TRBV6-5 combines with J gene TRBJ1-3; 7 bases agree with TRBD1. CDR1 and CDR2 from the germline V gene are MNHEY and SVGAGI. V lost 2 bases, J lost 4 bases, and 2 bases stayed unmatched. The CDR3 extends over 14 amino acids. CDR3 region: CASSYGTVGNTIYF. Here the CDR3 DNA reads TGTGCCAGCAGTTACGGGACAGTAGGAAACACCATATATTTT.